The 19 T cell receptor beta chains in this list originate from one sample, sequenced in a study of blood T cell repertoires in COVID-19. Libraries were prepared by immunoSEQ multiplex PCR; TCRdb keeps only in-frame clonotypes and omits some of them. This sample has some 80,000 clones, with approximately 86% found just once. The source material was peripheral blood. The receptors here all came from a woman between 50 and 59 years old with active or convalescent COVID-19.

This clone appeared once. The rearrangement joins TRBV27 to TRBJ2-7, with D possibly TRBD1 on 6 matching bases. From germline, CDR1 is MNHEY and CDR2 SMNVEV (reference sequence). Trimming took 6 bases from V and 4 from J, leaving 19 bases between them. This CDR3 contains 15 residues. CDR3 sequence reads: CASSKQHKGGYEQYF. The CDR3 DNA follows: TGTGCCAGCAGCAAACAACATAAAGGGGGATACGAGCAGTACTTC.

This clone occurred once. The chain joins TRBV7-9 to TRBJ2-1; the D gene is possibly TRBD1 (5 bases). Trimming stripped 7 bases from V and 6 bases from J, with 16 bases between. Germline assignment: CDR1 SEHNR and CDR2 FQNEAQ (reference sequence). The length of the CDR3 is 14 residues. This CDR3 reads CASTNIDRANEQFF. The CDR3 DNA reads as TGTGCCAGCACCAATATCGACAGAGCCAATGAGCAGTTCTTC.

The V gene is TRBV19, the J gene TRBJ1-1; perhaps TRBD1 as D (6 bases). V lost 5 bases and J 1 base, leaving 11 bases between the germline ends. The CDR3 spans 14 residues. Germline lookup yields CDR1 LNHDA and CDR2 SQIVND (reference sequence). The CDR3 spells CASSWGGRNTEAFF. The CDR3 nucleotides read TGTGCCAGTAGTTGGGGGGGCAGGAACACTGAAGCTTTCTTT.

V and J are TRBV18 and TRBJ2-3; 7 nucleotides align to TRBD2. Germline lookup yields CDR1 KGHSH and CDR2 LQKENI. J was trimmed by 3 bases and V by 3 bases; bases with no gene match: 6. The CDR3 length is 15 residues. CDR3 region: CASSPWGGTTDTQYF. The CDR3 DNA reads TGTGCCAGCTCACCGTGGGGGGGTACGACAGATACGCAGTATTTT.

Here the CDR3 DNA reads TGTGCCAGTACGGGTTCAGGGACCTACAATGAGCAGTTCTTC. Amino acids: CASTGSGTYNEQFF. J is TRBJ2-1 and V is TRBV19; D might be TRBD1 (5 bases). Trimming pared 7 bases from V and 2 bases from J, leaving 12 bases between. CDR3 length: 14 amino acids. From germline, CDR1 is LNHDA and CDR2 SQIVND (reference sequence).

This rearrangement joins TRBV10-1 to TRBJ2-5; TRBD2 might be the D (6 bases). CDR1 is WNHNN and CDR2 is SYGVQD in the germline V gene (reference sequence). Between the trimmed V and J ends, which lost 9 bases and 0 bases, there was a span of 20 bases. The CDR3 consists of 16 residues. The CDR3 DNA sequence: TGCGCCAGACCCATTCACCGGGAGATGAACCAAGAGACCCAGTACTTC. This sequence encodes CARPIHREMNQETQYF.

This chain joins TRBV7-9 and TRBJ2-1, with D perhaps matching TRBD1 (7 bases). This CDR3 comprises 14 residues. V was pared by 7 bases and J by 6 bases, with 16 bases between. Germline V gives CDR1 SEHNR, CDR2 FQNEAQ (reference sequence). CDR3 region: CASTLAQGGNEQFF. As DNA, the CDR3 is TGTGCCAGCACTCTAGCCCAGGGGGGCAATGAGCAGTTCTTC.

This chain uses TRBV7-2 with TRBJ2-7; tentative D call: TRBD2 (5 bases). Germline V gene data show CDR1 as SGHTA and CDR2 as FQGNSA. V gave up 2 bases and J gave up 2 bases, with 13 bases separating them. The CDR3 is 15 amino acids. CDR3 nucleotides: TGTGCCAGCAGCTTATGGGCGGGTGGAACCTACGAGCAGTACTTC. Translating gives CASSLWAGGTYEQYF.

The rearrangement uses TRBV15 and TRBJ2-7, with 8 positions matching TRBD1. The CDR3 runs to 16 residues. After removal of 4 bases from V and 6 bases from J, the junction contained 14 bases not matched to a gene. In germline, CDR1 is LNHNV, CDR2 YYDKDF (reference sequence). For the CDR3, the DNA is TGTGCCACCAGCATCTCCCAGGGGGCGCGGTTGGGCGAGCAGTACTTC. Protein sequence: CATSISQGARLGEQYF.

The CDR3 DNA reads TGTGCCAGCAGTTCCGACAGGCAGAACACTGAAGCTTTCTTT. It specifies CASSSDRQNTEAFF. The genes are TRBV6-5 and TRBJ1-1, with D possibly TRBD1 on 6 matching bases. Germline assignment: CDR1 MNHEY and CDR2 SVGAGI. CDR3 length equals 14 residues. Between the trimmed V and J ends, which lost 4 bases and 1 base, there was a span of 10 bases.

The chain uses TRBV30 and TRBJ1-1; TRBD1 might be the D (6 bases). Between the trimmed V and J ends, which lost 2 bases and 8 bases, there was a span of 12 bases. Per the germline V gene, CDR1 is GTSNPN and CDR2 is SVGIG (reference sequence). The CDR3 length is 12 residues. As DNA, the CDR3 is TGTGCCTGGAGTCCCCGGACAGCCGAAGCTTTCTTT. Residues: CAWSPRTAEAFF.

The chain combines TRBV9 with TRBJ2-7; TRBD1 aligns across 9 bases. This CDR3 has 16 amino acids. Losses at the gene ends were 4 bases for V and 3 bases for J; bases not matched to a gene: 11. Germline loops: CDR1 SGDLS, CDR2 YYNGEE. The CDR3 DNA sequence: TGTGCCAGCAGCCCACCCACCGGGACAGGGCACTACGAGCAGTACTTC. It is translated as CASSPPTGTGHYEQYF.

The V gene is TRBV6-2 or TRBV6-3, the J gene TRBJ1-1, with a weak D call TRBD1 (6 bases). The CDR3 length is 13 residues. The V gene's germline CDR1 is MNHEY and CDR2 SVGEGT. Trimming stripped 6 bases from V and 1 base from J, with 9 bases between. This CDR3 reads CASSLQGNTEAFF. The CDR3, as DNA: TGTGCCAGCAGCTTACAGGGGAACACTGAAGCTTTCTTT.

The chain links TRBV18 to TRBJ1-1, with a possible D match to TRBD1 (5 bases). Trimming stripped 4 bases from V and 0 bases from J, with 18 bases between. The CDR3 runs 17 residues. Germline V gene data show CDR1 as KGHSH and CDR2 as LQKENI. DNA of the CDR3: TGTGCCAGCTCACTGGGTAATCGGGGGTCCATGAACACTGAAGCTTTCTTT. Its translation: CASSLGNRGSMNTEAFF. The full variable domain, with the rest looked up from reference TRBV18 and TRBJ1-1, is NAGVMQNPRHLVRRRGQEARLRCSPMKGHSHVYWYRQLPEEGLKFMVYLQKENIIDESGMPKERFSAEFPKEGPSILRIQQVVRGDSAAYFCASSLGNRGSMNTEAFFGQGTRLTVV.

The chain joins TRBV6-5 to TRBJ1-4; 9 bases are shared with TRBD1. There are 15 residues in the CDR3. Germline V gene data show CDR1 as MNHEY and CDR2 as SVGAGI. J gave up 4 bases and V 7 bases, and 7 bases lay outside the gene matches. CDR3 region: CASNSGTGINEKLFF. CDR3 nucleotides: TGTGCCAGCAACTCCGGGACAGGGATTAATGAAAAACTGTTTTTT.

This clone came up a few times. CDR3 coding DNA: TGTGCCAGCAGCCGGGACAGGGGAGAGTATGGCTACACCTTC. Translating it yields CASSRDRGEYGYTF. The rearrangement links TRBV7-9 to TRBJ1-2, with TRBD1 matching over 10 bases. The CDR3 covers 14 residues. The germline V gene encodes CDR1 SEHNR and CDR2 FQNEAQ (reference sequence). The J segment lost 5 bases and the V segment lost 5 bases, leaving 5 bases of the junction unmatched.

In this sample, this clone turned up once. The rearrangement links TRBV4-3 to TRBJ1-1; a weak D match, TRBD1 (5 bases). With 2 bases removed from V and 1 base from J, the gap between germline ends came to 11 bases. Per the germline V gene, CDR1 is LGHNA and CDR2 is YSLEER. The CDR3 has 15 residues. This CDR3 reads CASSQSSTGNTEAFF. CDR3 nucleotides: TGCGCCAGCAGCCAATCCTCAACAGGGAACACTGAAGCTTTCTTT.

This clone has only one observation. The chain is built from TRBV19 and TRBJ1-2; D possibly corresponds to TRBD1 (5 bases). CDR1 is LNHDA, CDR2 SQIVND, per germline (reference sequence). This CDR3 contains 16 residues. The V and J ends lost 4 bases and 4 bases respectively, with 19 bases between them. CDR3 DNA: TGTGCCAGTAGTACAGCCGCCGGGCCTGGGGCCTATGGCTACACCTTC. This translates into CASSTAAGPGAYGYTF.

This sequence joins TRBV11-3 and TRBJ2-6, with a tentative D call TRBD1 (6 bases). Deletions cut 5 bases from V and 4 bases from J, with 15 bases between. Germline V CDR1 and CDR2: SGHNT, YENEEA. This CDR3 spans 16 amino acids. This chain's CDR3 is CASSRDGGSGANVLTF. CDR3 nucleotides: TGTGCCAGCAGCAGGGATGGGGGCTCCGGGGCCAACGTCCTGACTTTC.